The rows below give T cell receptor beta chains drawn from one sample of a study of cytomegalovirus exposure and HLA in healthy donors. The protocol was immunoSEQ multiplex PCR, while the TCRdb copy is restricted to in-frame clones and leaves out a portion. The sample holds about 90,000 clones; roughly 83% are singletons and the top ten take around 1.9%. The sequenced sample consisted of PBMCs. Every receptor here comes from a man younger than 35 in good health and CMV-seronegative. Both conserved end residues are part of each CDR3. A D gene is named only where the DNA matches it firmly. Size is stated for part of the rows, as once, few or many counts, or as a class when the clone is expanded.

TRBV30	TRBJ2-5	TRBD2	few	CAWRGLAGDRPLYQETQYF	TGTGCCTGGAGGGGACTAGCGGGAGATCGCCCTTTGTACCAAGAGACCCAGTACTTC
TRBV29-1	TRBJ1-1	-	-	CSVERKGQGGAFF	TGCAGCGTTGAAAGGAAGGGTCAAGGGGGAGCTTTCTTT
TRBV7-9	TRBJ2-2	-	-	CASPNWETGELFF	TGTGCCAGCCCCAACTGGGAGACCGGGGAGCTGTTTTTT
TRBV9	TRBJ1-1	-	-	CASSVVGVANTEAFF	TGTGCCAGCAGCGTAGTGGGCGTCGCGAACACTGAAGCTTTCTTT
TRBV2	TRBJ2-3	-	-	CASGGQTSLATDTQYF	TGTGCCAGCGGCGGGCAGACTAGTTTGGCCACAGATACGCAGTATTTT
TRBV7-9	TRBJ1-1	TRBD1	-	CASRNRQGLNTEAFF	TGTGCCAGCAGAAATCGACAGGGCTTGAACACTGAAGCTTTCTTT
TRBV5-5	TRBJ1-5	-	few	CASSFRVSNQPQHF	TGTGCCAGCAGCTTCAGGGTTAGCAATCAGCCCCAGCATTTT
TRBV7-9	TRBJ2-5	TRBD2	once	CASEQLAGSQYF	TGTGCCAGCGAGCAACTAGCGGGGTCTCAGTACTTC
TRBV11-3	TRBJ2-7	-	few	CASSLDRWRGSYYEQYF	TGTGCCAGCAGCTTAGACCGGTGGAGGGGCAGTTACTACGAGCAGTACTTC
TRBV5-8	TRBJ2-5	-	-	CASSLVNFQETQYF	TGTGCCAGCAGCTTGGTTAACTTCCAAGAGACCCAGTACTTC
TRBV27	TRBJ2-1	TRBD1	-	CASSFLDRGPYNEQFF	TGTGCCAGCAGTTTTTTGGACAGGGGGCCCTACAATGAGCAGTTCTTC
TRBV5-1	TRBJ1-3	-	-	CASSLGQTSGNTIYF	TGCGCCAGCAGCTTGGGACAGACCTCTGGAAACACCATATATTTT
TRBV29-1	TRBJ1-5	-	-	CSVARDSNQPQHF	TGCAGCGTTGCCAGGGATAGCAATCAGCCCCAGCATTTT
TRBV9	TRBJ1-5	TRBD1	few	CASSATGGSNQPQHF	TGTGCCAGCAGCGCGACAGGGGGAAGCAATCAGCCCCAGCATTTT
TRBV30	TRBJ2-7	TRBD2	-	CAWSVSGRGYEQYF	TGTGCCTGGAGTGTGTCCGGGAGGGGCTACGAGCAGTACTTC
TRBV5-4	TRBJ2-7	TRBD2	-	CASSSGLAGGEQYF	TGTGCCAGCAGCTCCGGACTAGCGGGGGGTGAGCAGTACTTC
TRBV27	TRBJ2-5	TRBD2	-	CASRLAGVGETQYF	TGTGCCAGCAGGCTAGCGGGAGTTGGGGAGACCCAGTACTTC
TRBV19	TRBJ2-6	-	few	CASSIGSGFGANVLTF	TGTGCCAGTAGTATAGGATCGGGTTTTGGGGCCAACGTCCTGACTTTC
TRBV14	TRBJ2-1	TRBD2	-	CASSKRAGVPNEQFF	TGTGCCAGCAGTAAACGAGCGGGAGTCCCCAATGAGCAGTTCTTC